This TCR beta chain was recorded in a study of OX40 agonist ivuxolimab in advanced cancers. General study results and limits: In CD8+ T cells, expanded clones were on average more numerous than in CD4+.

Germline CDR1 is MNHEY and CDR2 is SMNVEV (reference sequence). This CDR3 region has 15 residues. Trimming left V 6 bases short and J 0 bases short, with 14 bases between. Only in-frame clones appear in the TCRdb table, and some are missing; sequencing was by immunoSEQ multiplex PCR. The sample lists roughly 45,000 clones; 75% to 90% were seen once. A single count supports this clone. Its specificity is not known. Patients were ruled out by autoimmune disease history or systemic immunosuppression. The J gene is TRBJ1-1, the V gene TRBV27; possible D gene TRBD1, 5 bases. The TCR sequence derives from an adult with an advanced solid tumor such as melanoma, head and neck, liver or kidney cancer. The sample in question was CD4+ or CD8+ T cells sorted from blood, obtained in a trial of the OX40 agonist ivuxolimab. CDR3 DNA sequence: TGTGCCAGCAGCATGGGTCAGGGCATGAACACTGAAGCTTTCTTT. This gives the protein CASSMGQGMNTEAFF.